This record covers a single T cell receptor beta chain. Using immunoSEQ multiplex PCR, the repertoire was profiled, and TCRdb retains in-frame clones only, with some absent. The data contain 300,000 or so clones, 90% to 95% of them singletons. The sample belongs to a study of blood T cell repertoires in COVID-19. About the research overall: Acute and convalescent COVID-19 samples came from the United States, Italy and Spain. The analysed material was cDNA or gDNA that came from T cells, B-cell-depleted T cells, or PBMCs.

Seattle patients were enrolled during active infection and followed longitudinally. This CDR3 has 16 amino acids. V shed 3 bases, J shed 0 bases, and the junction held 3 bases outside the gene matches. The germline V gene encodes CDR1 SGHKS and CDR2 YYEKEE (reference sequence). The chain uses TRBV5-5 and TRBJ2-3; TRBD2 matches at 11 bases. The receptor was isolated from a woman aged 25 to 39 with COVID-19, enrolled during active disease. The sample was peripheral blood. The CDR3 region is CASSYRTSGSTDTQYF. CDR3 coding DNA: TGTGCCAGCAGCTACCGGACTAGCGGGAGCACAGATACGCAGTATTTT.